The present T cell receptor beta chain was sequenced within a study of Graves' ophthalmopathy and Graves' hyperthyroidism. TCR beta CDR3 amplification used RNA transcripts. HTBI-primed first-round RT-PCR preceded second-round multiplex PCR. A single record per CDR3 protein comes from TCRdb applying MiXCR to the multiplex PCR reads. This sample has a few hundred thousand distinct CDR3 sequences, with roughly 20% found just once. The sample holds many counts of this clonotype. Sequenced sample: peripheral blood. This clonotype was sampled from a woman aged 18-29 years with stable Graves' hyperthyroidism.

CDR3 nucleotides: TGTGCCAGCAGTCCCCCCGGGACGAACACTGAAGCTTTCTTT. Residues: CASSPPGTNTEAFF. This chain links TRBV12-3 or TRBV12-4 with TRBJ1-1; D is possibly TRBD1 (5 bases). Trimming pared 5 bases from V and 1 base from J, leaving 11 bases between. CDR3 size: 14 residues.